These 9 T cell receptor beta chains originate from one sample sequenced in a study of T cell repertoires in cytomegalovirus infection. These receptors have no identified antigens. Each CDR3 protein is one row after TCRdb ran MiXCR on the reads. The sample includes a few hundred thousand distinct CDR3 sequences, 40% of them seen just once. The sequences come from cultured PBMCs, collected from culture after CMV antigen stimulation. These receptors originate from a human donor in good health (CMV status not recorded). Some clones in this sample may be carry-over from other donors' samples.

The table lists this clonotype with a few counts. In DNA, the CDR3 is TGCGCCAGCAGCCAAGATCGGACTAGCGGGAGGGTAGTTGAGCAGTTCTTC. Protein: CASSQDRTSGRVVEQFF. The J gene is TRBJ2-1, the V gene TRBV4-3, with 15 bases fitting TRBD2. Germline V gene sequence: CDR1 LGHNA, CDR2 YSLEER. The V gene end was trimmed by 0 bases and the J gene end by 9 bases; junction bases not matched to a gene: 6. CDR3 size: 17 residues.

This clonotype was found a few times. This chain joins TRBV7-2 and TRBJ2-3; 8 nucleotides line up with TRBD2. Germline loops: CDR1 SGHTA, CDR2 FQGNSA. The CDR3 is made up of 17 amino acids. V trimming: 1 base; J trimming: 11 bases; junction bases outside the gene matches: 17. CDR3 residues: CASSLVFDSGSTWKQYF. CDR3 coding DNA: TGTGCCAGCAGCTTAGTCTTCGACAGCGGGAGTACGTGGAAGCAGTATTTT.

The V gene is TRBV10-3, the J gene TRBJ2-6, with 7 bases matching TRBD1. The germline gives CDR1 ENHRY, CDR2 SYGVKD. V gave up 11 bases and J gave up 0 bases; unmatched junction bases: 7. The CDR3 contains 15 residues. CDR3 DNA sequence: TGTGCCGCCAGACAGGGAAACTCTGGGGCCAACGTCCTGACTTTC. Its translation is CAARQGNSGANVLTF.

The J gene is TRBJ2-3, the V gene TRBV7-8, with D hard to call. The CDR3 consists of 17 residues. Germline V gene data show CDR1 as SGHVS and CDR2 as FQNEAQ. V gave up 3 bases and J gave up 2 bases, with 18 bases separating them. This CDR3 reads CASSLRRLRMLTDTQYF. DNA of the CDR3: TGTGCCAGCAGCTTGAGAAGGTTACGGATGCTCACAGATACGCAGTATTTT.

This clonotype was observed a few times. The chain has TRBV7-2 and TRBJ2-5; D is unresolved. In germline, CDR1 is SGHTA, CDR2 FQGNSA. This CDR3 comprises 13 residues. V lost 3 bases to trimming and J lost 4 bases, with 9 bases between them. The CDR3 nucleotides are TGTGCCAGCAGCTTTGGGCCCGCAGAGACCCAGTACTTC. It yields the protein CASSFGPAETQYF.

In its sample, this clonotype was seen a few times. The chain recombines TRBV12-3 or TRBV12-4 with TRBJ2-3; TRBD1 aligns across 7 bases. The CDR3 runs to 14 residues. V was pared by 7 bases and J by 1 base, with 5 bases of the junction left unmatched. CDR3: CASTAGGRTDTQYF. The CDR3 DNA reads TGTGCCAGCACCGCAGGGGGTCGCACAGATACGCAGTATTTT.

The gene calls are TRBV12-3 or TRBV12-4 and TRBJ2-3; D remains ambiguous. The CDR3 contains 15 residues. The ends were cut back, 1 base at V and 2 bases at J, with 10 bases in the middle. CDR3 nucleotides: TGTGCCAGCAGTTTAGTGGCCCCCCCCACAGATACGCAGTATTTT. It yields the protein CASSLVAPPTDTQYF.

DNA of the CDR3: TGTGCCAGCAGTGAAGTGAAGCGGGGTTTGTTGTCTACGGGGAACACTGAAGCTTTCTTT. Protein product: CASSEVKRGLLSTGNTEAFF. The rearrangement uses TRBV2 and TRBJ1-1, with unresolved D. V gave up 1 base and J gave up 1 base, with 25 bases separating them. This CDR3 contains 20 residues. Germline CDR1 is SNHLY and CDR2 is FYNNEI.

This chain uses TRBV7-2 with TRBJ1-1; D is ambiguous. This CDR3 is 12 amino acids long. Germline V gene sequence: CDR1 SGHTA, CDR2 FQGNSA. Deletions cut 3 bases from V and 10 bases from J, with 12 bases between. CDR3 in amino acids: CASSFNPPAAFF. The CDR3 region has the DNA TGTGCCAGCAGCTTCAATCCCCCCGCAGCTTTCTTT. Complete variable domain (other parts from reference TRBV7-2 and TRBJ1-1): GAGVSQSPSNKVTEKGKDVELRCDPISGHTALYWYRQSLGQGLEFLIYFQGNSAPDKSGLPSDRFSAERTGGSVSTLTIQRTQQEDSAVYLCASSFNPPAAFFGQGTRLTVV.